The 11 T cell receptor beta chains listed next were all sequenced from one sample in a study of radiotherapy plus CTLA-4 blockade in lung cancer. The assay was immunoSEQ multiplex PCR, and TCRdb's table has in-frame clones only and misses some. The sample consists of 40,000 to 50,000 clones, roughly four fifths of them appearing once. Sample: peripheral blood, taken from a patient treated with radiotherapy plus ipilimumab. Every receptor here comes from a human donor with non-small cell lung cancer who had a complete response to radiotherapy plus ipilimumab.

This chain joins TRBV28 and TRBJ2-1; TRBD1 matches 10 bases. V shed 0 bases and J 6 bases; nucleotides not matched to a gene: 2. The CDR3 extends over 15 amino acids. CDR1 MDHEN and CDR2 SYDVKM come from the germline V gene. This chain's CDR3 is CASSLWTGGRNEQFF. CDR3 in DNA: TGTGCCAGCAGTTTATGGACAGGGGGCCGCAATGAGCAGTTCTTC.

The chain carries TRBV6-1 and TRBJ2-5, with D uncertain. The germline V gene encodes CDR1 MNHNS and CDR2 SASEGT. Trimming stripped 6 bases from V and 5 bases from J, with 16 bases between. This CDR3 region has 14 residues. This CDR3 reads CASRMPATMETQYF. DNA for the CDR3: TGTGCCAGCAGAATGCCGGCCACTATGGAGACCCAGTACTTC.

The chain is built from TRBV5-4 and TRBJ1-2; 10 bases line up with TRBD1. Germline V gene lookup returns CDR1 SGHNT and CDR2 YYREEE (reference sequence). Trimming cost V 4 bases and J 3 bases; bases outside gene matches: 6. The CDR3 extends over 15 amino acids. The CDR3, as DNA: TGTGCCAGCAGCCCGGGTGGGACAGGGGACTATGGCTACACCTTC. It specifies CASSPGGTGDYGYTF. Together with reference TRBV5-4 and TRBJ1-2, the CDR3 gives the full variable domain: ETGVTQSPTHLIKTRGQQVTLRCSSQSGHNTVSWYQQALGQGPQFIFQYYREEENGRGNFPPRFSGLQFPNYSSELNVNALELDDSALYLCASSPGGTGDYGYTFGSGTRLTVV.

The V call is TRBV5-4, the J call TRBJ2-7, with D possibly being TRBD2 (6 bases). This CDR3 comprises 14 residues. CDR1 is SGHNT and CDR2 is YYREEE in the germline V gene (reference sequence). The V end lost 2 bases, the J end lost 5 bases, and 14 bases lay between the germline ends. This CDR3 is CASSFGPTRNEQYF. The CDR3 nucleotides are TGTGCCAGCAGCTTCGGCCCGACTAGGAACGAGCAGTACTTC.

The CDR3 region has the DNA TGTGCCAGTAGTATCCCCCTAGCGGGGTCCTACAATGAGCAGTTCTTC. It encodes CASSIPLAGSYNEQFF. J is TRBJ2-1 and V is TRBV19; 9 positions agree with TRBD2. This CDR3 region has 16 residues. The V segment lost 3 bases and the J segment 1 base; nucleotides outside the gene matches: 4. From germline, CDR1 is LNHDA and CDR2 SQIVND (reference sequence).

The sample holds one count of this clone. The chain links TRBV20-1 to TRBJ1-1; D possibly corresponds to TRBD1 (5 bases). This CDR3 is built from 11 residues. Germline V gene data show CDR1 as DFQATT and CDR2 as SNEGSKA (reference sequence). Trimming removed 5 bases from V and 5 bases from J, with 9 bases in between. The DNA for the CDR3 is TGCAGTGCTTGGGGCGAAACTGAAGCTTTCTTT. It specifies CSAWGETEAFF.

The rearrangement uses TRBV7-3 and TRBJ2-4, with D possibly being TRBD1 (6 bases). Looked up from germline, CDR1 is SGHTA and CDR2 is FQGTGA. Trimming pared 5 bases from V and 6 bases from J, leaving 14 bases between. The CDR3 extends over 14 amino acids. For the CDR3, the DNA is TGTGCCAGCAGCCGGACAGCCGCGGGAAACATTCAGTACTTC. Translation gives CASSRTAAGNIQYF.

The rearrangement uses TRBV4-3 and TRBJ2-7, with a weak D call TRBD1 (5 bases). From germline, CDR1 is LGHNA and CDR2 YSLEER. V gave up 1 base and J gave up 3 bases, with 13 bases separating them. This CDR3 spans 15 amino acids. For the CDR3, the DNA is TGCGCCAGCAGCCAAGCAGTCGGCAGGGTCTACGAGCAGTACTTC. Its translation is CASSQAVGRVYEQYF.

The chain uses TRBV9 and TRBJ1-3; TRBD1 matches 7 bases. This CDR3 comprises 15 residues. V was pared by 3 bases and J by 3 bases, with 6 bases of the junction left unmatched. Germline V gene data show CDR1 as SGDLS and CDR2 as YYNGEE. This CDR3 reads CASSAYRGGGNTIYF. The CDR3 coding sequence is TGTGCCAGCAGCGCCTACAGGGGTGGTGGAAACACCATATATTTT.

The table lists this clone with a few counts. The V call is TRBV4-2, the J call TRBJ2-1; 12 nucleotides align to TRBD2. Trimming at V came to 2 bases and at J to 8 bases, leaving 10 bases not matched to a gene. The CDR3 runs to 17 residues. CDR1 and CDR2 from the germline V gene are LGHNA and YNFKEQ. CDR3 DNA: TGTGCCAGCAGCCAAACCGCGACTAGCGGGAGCGGACATGAGCAGTTCTTC. Translating it yields CASSQTATSGSGHEQFF.

The chain has TRBV5-8 and TRBJ2-7, with D perhaps TRBD1 (5 bases). The germline gives CDR1 SGHTS, CDR2 YDEGEE. The CDR3 is made up of 15 amino acids. Deletions cut 0 bases from V and 5 bases from J, with 15 bases between. This CDR3 reads CASSLEGQGSHEQYF. The CDR3 coding sequence is TGTGCCAGCAGCTTGGAAGGGCAGGGAAGCCACGAGCAGTACTTC.